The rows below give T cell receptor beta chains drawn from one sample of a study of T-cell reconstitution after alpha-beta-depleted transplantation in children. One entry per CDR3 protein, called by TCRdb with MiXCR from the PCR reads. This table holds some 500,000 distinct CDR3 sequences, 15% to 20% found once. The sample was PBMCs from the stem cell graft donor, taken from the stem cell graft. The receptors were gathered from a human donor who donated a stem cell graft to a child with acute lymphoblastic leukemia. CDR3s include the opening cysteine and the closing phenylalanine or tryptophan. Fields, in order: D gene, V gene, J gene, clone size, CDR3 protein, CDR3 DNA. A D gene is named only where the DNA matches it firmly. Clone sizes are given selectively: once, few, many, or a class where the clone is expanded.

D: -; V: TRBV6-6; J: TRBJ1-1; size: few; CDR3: CASSYDGVGEAFF; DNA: TGTGCCAGCAGTTACGACGGGGTTGGTGAAGCTTTCTTT
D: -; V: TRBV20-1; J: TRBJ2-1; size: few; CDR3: CSARWQSRNEQFF; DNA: TGCAGTGCTAGGTGGCAAAGTCGAAATGAGCAGTTCTTC
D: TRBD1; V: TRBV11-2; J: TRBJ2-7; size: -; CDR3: CASSLRDRVYEQYF; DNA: TGTGCCAGCAGCCTCCGGGACAGGGTCTACGAGCAGTACTTC
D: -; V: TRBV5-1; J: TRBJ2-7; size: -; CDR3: CASSYDGPYEQYF; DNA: TGCGCCAGCAGCTACGACGGACCCTACGAGCAGTACTTC
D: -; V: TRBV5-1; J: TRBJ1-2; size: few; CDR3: CASSVGGQERIYGYTF; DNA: TGCGCCAGCAGCGTGGGGGGACAAGAACGCATCTATGGCTACACCTTC
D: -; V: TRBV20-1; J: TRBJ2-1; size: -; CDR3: CSANRNEQFF; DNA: TGCAGTGCCAACCGTAATGAGCAGTTCTTC
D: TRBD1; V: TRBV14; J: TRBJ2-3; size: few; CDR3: CASSHPTGVADTQYF; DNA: TGTGCCAGCAGCCATCCGACAGGGGTTGCAGATACGCAGTATTTT
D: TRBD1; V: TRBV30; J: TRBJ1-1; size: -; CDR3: CAWTQYPGQGNTEAFF; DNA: TGTGCCTGGACCCAATACCCGGGACAGGGGAACACTGAAGCTTTCTTT
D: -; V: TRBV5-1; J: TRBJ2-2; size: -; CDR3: CASSLRAGAGELFF; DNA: TGCGCCAGCAGCTTGAGAGCGGGCGCCGGGGAGCTGTTTTTT
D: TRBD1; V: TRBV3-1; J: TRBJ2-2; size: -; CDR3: CASSQLLGQGGTGELFF; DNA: TGTGCCAGCAGCCAACTCCTGGGACAGGGAGGAACCGGGGAGCTGTTTTTT
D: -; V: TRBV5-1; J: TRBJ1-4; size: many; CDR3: CASSLDGSRNEKLFF; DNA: TGCGCCAGCAGCTTGGACGGCAGTCGAAATGAAAAACTGTTTTTT
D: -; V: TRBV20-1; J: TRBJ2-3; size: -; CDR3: CSARDRRFGTDTQYF; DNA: TGCAGTGCTAGAGATCGACGATTCGGCACAGATACGCAGTATTTT
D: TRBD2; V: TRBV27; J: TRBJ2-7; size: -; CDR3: CASSWASGIYEQYF; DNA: TGTGCCAGCAGTTGGGCTAGCGGTATCTACGAGCAGTACTTC
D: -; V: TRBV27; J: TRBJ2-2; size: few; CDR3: CASSPYGDGELFF; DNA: TGTGCCAGCAGTCCCTACGGGGACGGGGAGCTGTTTTTT
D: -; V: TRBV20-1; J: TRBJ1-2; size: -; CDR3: CSATLVGYTF; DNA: TGCAGTGCTACCCTGGTTGGCTACACCTTC
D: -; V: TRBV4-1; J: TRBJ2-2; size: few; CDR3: CASSQFSPTGELFF; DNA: TGCGCCAGCAGCCAATTTAGTCCAACCGGGGAGCTGTTTTTT
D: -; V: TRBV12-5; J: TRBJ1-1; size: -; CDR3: CASGLVGLEAFF; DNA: TGTGCTAGTGGTTTGGTAGGGTTGGAAGCTTTCTTT
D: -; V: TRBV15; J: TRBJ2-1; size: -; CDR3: CATSRTQNNEQFF; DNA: TGTGCCACCAGCCGGACGCAGAACAATGAGCAGTTCTTC
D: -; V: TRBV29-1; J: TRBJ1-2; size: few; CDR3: CSVEPTDYGYTF; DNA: TGCAGCGTTGAACCCACAGACTATGGCTACACCTTC
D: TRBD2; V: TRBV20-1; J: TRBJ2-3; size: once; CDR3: CCARVAASGGDTQYF; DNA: TGCTGTGCTAGAGTGGCGGCTAGCGGGGGGGATACGCAGTATTTT
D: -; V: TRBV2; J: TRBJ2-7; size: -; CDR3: CASSSRTDTYEQYF; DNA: TGTGCCAGCAGTAGTAGGACTGATACCTACGAGCAGTACTTC
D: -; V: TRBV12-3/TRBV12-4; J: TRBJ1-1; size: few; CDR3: CASSPPAGMNTEAFF; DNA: TGTGCCAGCAGTCCACCCGCGGGCATGAACACTGAAGCTTTCTTT
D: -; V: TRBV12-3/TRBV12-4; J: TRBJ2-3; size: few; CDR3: CASSTLGVDTQYF; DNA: TGTGCCAGCAGTACCCTAGGAGTGGATACGCAGTATTTT
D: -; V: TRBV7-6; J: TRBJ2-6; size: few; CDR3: CASSPGPLQSSGANVLTF; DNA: TGTGCCAGCAGCCCGGGACCGCTACAGAGCTCTGGGGCCAACGTCCTGACTTTC
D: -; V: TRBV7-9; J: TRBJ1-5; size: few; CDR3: CASSSSDVSNQPQHF; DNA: TGTGCCAGCAGCTCCTCGGATGTTAGCAATCAGCCCCAGCATTTT
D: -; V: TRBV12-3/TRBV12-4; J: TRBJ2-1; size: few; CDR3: CASSLTSPLGPSYNEQFF; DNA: TGTGCCAGCAGTTTAACCAGTCCTTTGGGTCCCTCCTACAATGAGCAGTTCTTC
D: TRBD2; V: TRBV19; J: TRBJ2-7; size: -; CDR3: CASSMASGYEQYF; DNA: TGTGCCAGTAGTATGGCTAGCGGCTACGAGCAGTACTTC
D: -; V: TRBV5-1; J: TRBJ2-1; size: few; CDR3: CASSLGGARGDEQFF; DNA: TGCGCCAGCAGCCTGGGGGGGGCCCGCGGGGATGAGCAGTTCTTC
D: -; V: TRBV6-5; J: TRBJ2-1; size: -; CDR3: CASSYYGNEQFF; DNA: TGTGCCAGCAGTTACTACGGTAATGAGCAGTTCTTC
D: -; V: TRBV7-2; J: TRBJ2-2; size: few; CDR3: CASSLWHGGGMAGELFF; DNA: TGTGCCAGCAGCTTATGGCACGGAGGCGGGATGGCCGGGGAGCTGTTTTTT
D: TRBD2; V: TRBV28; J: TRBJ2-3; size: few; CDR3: CASSLTTSGNWYF; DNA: TGTGCCAGCAGTTTAACAACTAGCGGGAACTGGTATTTT
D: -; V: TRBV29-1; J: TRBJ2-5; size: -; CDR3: CSVPRSGETQYF; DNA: TGCAGCGTTCCCAGGTCAGGGGAGACCCAGTACTTC
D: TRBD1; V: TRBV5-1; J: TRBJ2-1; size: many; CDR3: CASSGIRGYNEQFF; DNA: TGCGCCAGCAGCGGAATCAGGGGGTACAATGAGCAGTTCTTC
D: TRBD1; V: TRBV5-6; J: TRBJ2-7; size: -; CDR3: CASKETGGAYEQYF; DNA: TGTGCCAGCAAGGAGACAGGGGGAGCCTACGAGCAGTACTTC
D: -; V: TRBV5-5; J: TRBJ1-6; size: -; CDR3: CASSWWAGDNSPLHF; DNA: TGTGCCAGCAGCTGGTGGGCAGGGGACAATTCACCCCTCCACTTT
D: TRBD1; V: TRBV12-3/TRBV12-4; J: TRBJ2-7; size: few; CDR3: CASSHRQGHEQYF; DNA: TGTGCCAGCAGTCATAGACAGGGTCACGAGCAGTACTTC
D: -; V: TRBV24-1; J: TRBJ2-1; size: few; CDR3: CATSDSSKEQFF; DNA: TGTGCCACCAGTGATTCTAGCAAAGAGCAGTTCTTC
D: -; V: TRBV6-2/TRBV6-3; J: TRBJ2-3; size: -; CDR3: CASRGSSTDTQYF; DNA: TGTGCCAGCAGAGGATCTAGCACAGATACGCAGTATTTT